The clone carrying this T cell receptor beta chain was seen once. Its matching antigen is unknown. These data belong to a study of Graves' ophthalmopathy and Graves' hyperthyroidism. Whole-study context: The collection of peripheral blood took place at initial diagnosis, before any treatment. Findings and limits, study-wide: The majority of expanded thyroid clonotypes above 0.001 frequency also occurred in blood.

Germline CDR1 is KGHDR and CDR2 is SFDVKD. The V and J ends lost 4 bases and 5 bases, in that order; junction bases with no gene match: 5. The length of the CDR3 is 16 residues. Moderately to severely active ophthalmopathy under 3 months, CAS at least 3, NOSPECS at least 4. Researchers took RNA transcripts and amplified TCR beta CDR3 regions from them. The first round was an RT-PCR with HTBI primers, and the second round was a multiplex PCR. TCRdb fed the multiplex PCR reads into MiXCR, producing one record per CDR3 protein. The table lists 600,000 to 700,000 distinct CDR3 sequences, more than 40% of them singletons, with under 3.5% in the top ten.

The receptor comes from an adult man with Graves' ophthalmopathy. The chain recombines TRBV24-1 with TRBJ2-1; 12 bases are a match to TRBD2. Material for sequencing was peripheral blood. CDR3 in DNA: TGTGCCACCAGTGACCTAGCGGGAGGGCCAAACAATGAGCAGTTCTTC. It specifies CATSDLAGGPNNEQFF.